These 15 T cell receptor beta chains share one sample of origin, sequenced in a study of blood T cell repertoires in COVID-19. Data came from immunoSEQ multiplex PCR; TCRdb stores just in-frame clones and leaves some out. The sample has 90,000 to 120,000 clones, 80% to 90% seen once. The sample comprised peripheral blood. These receptors were taken from a man in his 60s with acute or convalescent COVID-19.

This chain links TRBV4-3 with TRBJ2-1; unclear D gene. This CDR3 is built from 13 residues. Germline CDR1 LGHNA, CDR2 YSLEER. Trimming left V 1 base short and J 3 bases short, with 4 bases between. The CDR3 sequence: CASSQGLYNEQFF. CDR3 DNA: TGCGCCAGCAGCCAAGGACTCTACAATGAGCAGTTCTTC.

The chain combines TRBV24-1 with TRBJ2-1; possible D gene TRBD2, 5 bases. Per the germline V gene, CDR1 is KGHDR and CDR2 is SFDVKD. V gave up 3 bases and J gave up 0 bases, with 11 bases separating them. There are 16 residues in the CDR3. The CDR3 loop is CATSDVTGSSYNEQFF. DNA of the CDR3: TGTGCCACCAGTGATGTTACGGGGAGCTCCTACAATGAGCAGTTCTTC.

This chain joins TRBV10-2 and TRBJ1-4; no definite D call. The CDR3 spans 11 residues. Germline values: CDR1 WSHSY, CDR2 SAAADI. V gave up 9 bases and J gave up 12 bases, with 14 bases separating them. In nucleotides, the CDR3 is TGCGCCAGTCCTCCCAAGGAGGAACTGTTTTTT. Translated: CASPPKEELFF.

The chain is built from TRBV9 and TRBJ1-6; 9 nucleotides match TRBD1. Per the germline V gene, CDR1 is SGDLS and CDR2 is YYNGEE. The V and J ends lost 0 bases and 7 bases, in that order; junction bases with no gene match: 11. The CDR3 totals 18 residues. The CDR3 DNA follows: TGTGCCAGCAGCGTAGCTCGCCGACCGGGACAGGGAAATTCACCCCTCCACTTT. As protein: CASSVARRPGQGNSPLHF.

CDR3: CATRGVGSTDTQYF. The CDR3 DNA follows: TGTGCCACCAGGGGAGTAGGGAGCACAGATACGCAGTATTTT. The chain recombines TRBV24-1 with TRBJ2-3, with D tentatively TRBD2 (5 bases). Between the trimmed V and J ends, which lost 7 bases and 0 bases, there was a span of 10 bases. The CDR3 has 14 residues. Per germline, CDR1 KGHDR and CDR2 SFDVKD.

This chain uses TRBV30 with TRBJ1-4; D is unclear. From germline, CDR1 is GTSNPN and CDR2 SVGIG (reference sequence). This CDR3 spans 15 amino acids. V was shortened by 4 bases and J by 5 bases, with 17 bases between the two germline ends. CDR3: CAWTRSERVNEKLFF. The CDR3 DNA is TGTGCCTGGACCCGAAGTGAACGGGTAAATGAAAAACTGTTTTTT.

The chain joins TRBV7-2 to TRBJ1-5; D possibly corresponds to TRBD1 (5 bases). Germline V CDR1 and CDR2: SGHTA, FQGNSA. This CDR3 contains 15 residues. V lost 5 bases to trimming and J lost 0 bases, with 11 bases between them. CDR3 nucleotides: TGTGCCAGCAGCCTAGAGGGGCGTAGCAATCAGCCCCAGCATTTT. It encodes CASSLEGRSNQPQHF.

The chain recombines TRBV6-2 or TRBV6-3 with TRBJ1-1, with D possibly TRBD1 on 5 matching bases. V lost 6 bases, J lost 6 bases, and 8 bases lay in between. The CDR3 consists of 11 residues. Germline-derived CDR1 and CDR2 are MNHEY and SVGEGT. The CDR3 coding sequence is TGTGCCAGCAGCCAGGGAGCTGAAGCTTTCTTT. The encoded protein is CASSQGAEAFF.

The chain is built from TRBV28 and TRBJ1-2, with 8 bases matching TRBD1. CDR3 length: 14 residues. Germline CDR1 and CDR2: MDHEN and SYDVKM. Trimming removed 8 bases from V and 4 bases from J; junction bases left unmatched: 9. CDR3 nucleotides: TGTGCCAGCTTCACCGGACAGGGAAGCTATGGCTACACCTTC. It specifies CASFTGQGSYGYTF.

The rearrangement links TRBV10-2 to TRBJ2-1; 11 bases map to TRBD2. Trimming cost V 6 bases and J 3 bases; bases outside gene matches: 7. The V gene's germline CDR1 is WSHSY and CDR2 SAAADI. There are 16 residues in the CDR3. The CDR3 DNA reads TGCGCCAGCAGGGCCGCCACTAGCGGGAGCTACAATGAGCAGTTCTTC. Protein: CASRAATSGSYNEQFF.

This clone came up once. V gene TRBV5-1 combines with J gene TRBJ1-2; D perhaps matches TRBD1 (6 bases). The germline CDR1 and CDR2 sequences are SGHRS and YFSETQ. This CDR3 has 15 residues. Trimming took off 4 bases at V and 7 bases at J, with 20 bases between the two ends. The CDR3 DNA reads TGCGCCAGCAGCCAGGACGGGGACACAGCAGGTGGCTACACCTTC. It codes for CASSQDGDTAGGYTF.

The V and J genes are TRBV7-3 and TRBJ1-6; D uncertain. CDR1 and CDR2 from the germline V gene are SGHTA and FQGTGA. This CDR3 contains 15 residues. Trimming took off 1 base at V and 0 bases at J, with 4 bases between the two ends. For the CDR3, the DNA is TGTGCCAGCAGCTTAAGGAGCTCCTATAATTCACCCCTCCACTTT. It translates to CASSLRSSYNSPLHF. The full variable domain, rest sourced from reference TRBV7-3 and TRBJ1-6, is GAGVSQTPSNKVTEKGKYVELRCDPISGHTALYWYRQSLGQGPEFLIYFQGTGAADDSGLPNDRFFAVRPEGSVSTLKIQRTERGDSAVYLCASSLRSSYNSPLHFGNGTRLTVT.

The chain uses TRBV6-1 and TRBJ1-1; D possibly corresponds to TRBD1 (5 bases). Between the trimmed V and J ends, which lost 3 bases and 1 base, there was a span of 9 bases. The CDR3 covers 14 residues. Germline assignment: CDR1 MNHNS and CDR2 SASEGT. The CDR3 sequence: CASSDDRKNTEAFF. The CDR3 DNA follows: TGTGCCAGCAGTGACGACAGAAAGAACACTGAAGCTTTCTTT.

The gene calls are TRBV4-1 and TRBJ2-5; 7 nucleotides match TRBD1. The CDR3 loop spans 15 amino acids. Germline CDR1 is MGHRA and CDR2 is YSYEKL. Trimming removed 2 bases from V and 2 bases from J; junction bases left unmatched: 5. In DNA, the CDR3 is TGCGCCAGCAGCCAACCGGACAGGTATCAAGAGACCCAGTACTTC. As protein: CASSQPDRYQETQYF.

This chain uses TRBV6-2 or TRBV6-3 with TRBJ2-5; TRBD1 aligns across 11 bases. V was clipped by 5 bases and J by 4 bases; unmatched bases: 15. Per germline, CDR1 MNHEY and CDR2 SVGEGT. This CDR3 region has 18 residues. Written as DNA, the CDR3 is TGTGCCAGCAGTCTAGATCGATACGGGACAGGGGGGGGAGAGACCCAGTACTTC. This translates into CASSLDRYGTGGGETQYF.